A single sample is the source of the 10 T cell receptor beta chains below, sequenced in a study of cytomegalovirus exposure and HLA in healthy donors (dated by TCRdb to about 2017). Libraries were made using the immunoSEQ multiplex PCR assay. For the multiplex PCR, a mixture combining 60 forward primers for TCR Vbeta segments and 13 reverse primers for TCR Jbeta segments was used. Drawn from immuneACCESS, this table holds only the in-frame rearrangements with V and J called that TCRdb kept. Clones are partly lost; checked studies trace under half to an unresolved V gene and leave the rest unexplained. Counted in this sample were approximately 240,000 clones; approximately 84% of them appeared once. Of the sample, 0.58% falls within the top ten clones. Sample: PBMCs. Receptors were obtained from a woman aged 40 to 49 in good health and CMV-seronegative.

This sequence joins TRBV6-1 and TRBJ1-4; D perhaps matches TRBD1 (5 bases). Germline CDR1 is MNHNS and CDR2 is SASEGT. Trimming shortened V by 4 bases and J by 6 bases, and 15 bases separated the two germline ends. The CDR3 is 15 amino acids. This CDR3 is CASSARDGGYEKLFF. The CDR3 DNA reads TGTGCCAGCAGTGCCCGGGACGGGGGTTATGAAAAACTGTTTTTT.

With regard to this clone: This specimen includes other DNA sequences encoding the same CDR3. V is TRBV5-1 and J is TRBJ2-3; TRBD1 is a possible D gene (5 bases). The CDR3 is made up of 14 amino acids. Germline lookup yields CDR1 SGHRS and CDR2 YFSETQ. Between the trimmed V and J ends, which lost 0 bases and 0 bases, there was a span of 5 bases. The CDR3 spells CASSLGQSTDTQYF. CDR3 DNA sequence: TGCGCCAGCAGCTTGGGACAGAGCACAGATACGCAGTATTTT. Filled out from reference TRBV5-1 and TRBJ2-3, the complete variable domain reads KAGVTQTPRYLIKTRGQQVTLSCSPISGHRSVSWYQQTPGQGLQFLFEYFSETQRNKGNFPGRFSGRQFSNSRSEMNVSTLELGDSALYLCASSLGQSTDTQYFGPGTRLTVL.

This clone has only one observation. This chain links TRBV10-1 with TRBJ2-1, with D perhaps matching TRBD2 (5 bases). Trimming stripped 4 bases from V and 10 bases from J, with 14 bases between. The CDR3 consists of 13 residues. The germline V gene encodes CDR1 WNHNN and CDR2 SYGVQD (reference sequence). CDR3 DNA: TGCGCCAGCAGTGCTCCTGAGCGGACCGAGCAGTTCTTC. It is translated as CASSAPERTEQFF.

The genes are TRBV5-1 and TRBJ1-1; no clear D gene. The CDR3 runs to 17 residues. The V gene's germline CDR1 is SGHRS and CDR2 YFSETQ. V gave up 1 base and J gave up 1 base, with 17 bases separating them. The CDR3 region is CASSLYLVATSNTEAFF. The DNA of the CDR3 is TGCGCCAGCAGCTTGTATTTGGTAGCGACTTCGAACACTGAAGCTTTCTTT.

V usage is TRBV29-1 and J usage is TRBJ2-2; the D gene is possibly TRBD2 (6 bases). The CDR3 consists of 13 residues. The V end was cut by 6 bases, the J end by 3 bases, with 11 bases between. Germline loops: CDR1 SQVTM, CDR2 ANQGSEA. The CDR3 sequence is CSVAGSDTGELFF. CDR3 coding DNA: TGCAGCGTGGCGGGGAGTGACACCGGGGAGCTGTTTTTT.

The V gene is TRBV5-1, the J gene TRBJ2-5; TRBD1 might be the D (6 bases). This CDR3 is built from 17 residues. Trimming removed 3 bases at V and 2 bases at J, with 20 bases between. From germline, CDR1 is SGHRS and CDR2 YFSETQ. CDR3 protein: CASSSGRYLGGQETQYF. In nucleotides, the CDR3 is TGCGCCAGCAGCTCGGGACGGTACTTAGGGGGACAAGAGACCCAGTACTTC.

This chain joins TRBV2 and TRBJ2-7; D gene unclear. V lost 3 bases and J 0 bases, leaving 12 bases between the germline ends. The CDR3 extends over 15 amino acids. Germline loops: CDR1 SNHLY, CDR2 FYNNEI. CDR3 protein: CASSDTLRSSYEQYF. The CDR3 DNA sequence: TGTGCCAGCAGTGATACCCTCCGCAGCTCCTACGAGCAGTACTTC.

V and J are TRBV5-6 and TRBJ2-3, with 9 bases fitting TRBD2. Germline assignment: CDR1 SGHDT and CDR2 YYEEEE. The CDR3 length is 16 residues. With 2 bases clipped from V and 11 bases from J, the junction kept 15 bases outside the gene matches. CDR3 sequence (DNA): TGTGCCAGCAGCTTAGACAACGGCGGGGGGGCGAATAAGCAGTATTTT. This gives the protein CASSLDNGGGANKQYF. Looking up the rest from reference TRBV5-6 and TRBJ2-3 gives the full variable domain: DAGVTQSPTHLIKTRGQQVTLRCSPKSGHDTVSWYQQALGQGPQFIFQYYEEEERQRGNFPDRFSGHQFPNYSSELNVNALLLGDSALYLCASSLDNGGGANKQYFGPGTRLTVL.

V and J are TRBV11-3 and TRBJ1-3, with D maybe TRBD1 (6 bases). The ends were cut back, 0 bases at V and 4 bases at J, with 25 bases in the middle. The germline CDR1 and CDR2 sequences are SGHNT and YENEEA. This CDR3 is built from 20 residues. CDR3 in amino acids: CASSLETQITGTPYGNTIYF. The CDR3, as DNA: TGTGCCAGCAGCTTAGAAACCCAAATCACCGGGACACCGTACGGAAACACCATATATTTT.

The CDR3 DNA sequence: TGTGCCAGTAGTCCCTCCAGGGGCCAGCCCCAGCATTTT. Translating gives CASSPSRGQPQHF. The V call is TRBV19, the J call TRBJ1-5, with D possibly being TRBD1 (6 bases). Germline V gene lookup returns CDR1 LNHDA and CDR2 SQIVND (reference sequence). Trimming took off 5 bases at V and 7 bases at J, with 12 bases between the two ends. This CDR3 is 13 amino acids long.